A selection of T cell receptor beta chains follows, all from one sample in a study of T cell changes during pregnancy in multiple sclerosis. Clones were sequenced by immunoSEQ multiplex PCR, and TCRdb holds only the in-frame ones, with some missing. The sample shows 30,000 to 40,000 clones, 85% to 95% of them seen only once. The starting material was CD8+ T cells from peripheral blood mononuclear cells, obtained in the third trimester of pregnancy. Receptor source: a female donor with multiple sclerosis, enrolled in a pregnancy study. Each CDR3 is given with its conserved first and last residue. The D gene is left open where the match is weak.

d_call	v_call	j_call	cdr3_length	cdr3_nt	cdr3_aa
TRBD1	TRBV7-9	TRBJ1-3	15	TGTGCCAGCAGCTTAGCGACAGGGTCCGGAAACACCATATATTTT	CASSLATGSGNTIYF
TRBD1	TRBV30	TRBJ1-2	13	TGTGCCTGGAACAAAGGGGGCAGCTATGGCTACACCTTC	CAWNKGGSYGYTF
NA	TRBV30	TRBJ2-3	15	TGTGCCTGGAGTGTCAAGACAGCCTGGGCGGATACGCAGTATTTT	CAWSVKTAWADTQYF
NA	TRBV4-2	TRBJ2-2	15	TGTGCCAGCAGCCAAGGCGGTTCGAACACCGGGGAGCTGTTTTTT	CASSQGGSNTGELFF
NA	TRBV2	TRBJ2-7	13	TGTGCCAGCTCGACTAGTAATTCGTACGAGCAGTACTTC	CASSTSNSYEQYF
NA	TRBV7-9	TRBJ1-1	13	TGTGCCAGCAGCTTAGCCTTCGGACTTGAAGCTTTCTTT	CASSLAFGLEAFF
TRBD2	TRBV6-1	TRBJ2-7	15	TGTGCCAGCAGTTCGAAGACTAGCGGATCCTACGAGCAGTACTTC	CASSSKTSGSYEQYF
NA	TRBV5-1	TRBJ2-2	14	TGCGCCAGCAGCTATACGGTATCATTTGGGGAGCTGTTTTTT	CASSYTVSFGELFF
TRBD2	TRBV6-4	TRBJ2-2	15	TGTGCCAGCAGTGACTCGACTAGCGGCACCGGGGAGCTGTTTTTT	CASSDSTSGTGELFF
NA	TRBV6-5	TRBJ2-2	16	TGTGCCAGCAGTTACTCGATGGTGGGGGGGCTAGGGGAGCTGTTTTTT	CASSYSMVGGLGELFF
TRBD2	TRBV9	TRBJ2-2	15	TGTGCCAGCAGTGAGACTAGCGGGTACACCGGGGAGCTGTTTTTT	CASSETSGYTGELFF